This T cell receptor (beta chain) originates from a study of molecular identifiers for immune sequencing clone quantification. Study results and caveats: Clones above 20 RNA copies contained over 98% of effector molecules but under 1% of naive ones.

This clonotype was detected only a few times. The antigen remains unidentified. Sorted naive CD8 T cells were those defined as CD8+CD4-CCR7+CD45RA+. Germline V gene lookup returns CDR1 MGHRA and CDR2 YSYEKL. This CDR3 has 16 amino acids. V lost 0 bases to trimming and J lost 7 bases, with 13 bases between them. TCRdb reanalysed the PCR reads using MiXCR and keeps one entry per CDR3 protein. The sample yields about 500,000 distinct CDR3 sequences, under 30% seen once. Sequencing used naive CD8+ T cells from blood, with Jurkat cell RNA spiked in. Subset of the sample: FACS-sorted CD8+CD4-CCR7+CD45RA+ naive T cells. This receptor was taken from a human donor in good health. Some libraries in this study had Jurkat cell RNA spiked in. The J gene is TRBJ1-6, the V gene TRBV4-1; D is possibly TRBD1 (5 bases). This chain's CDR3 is CASSQDLIRANSPLHF. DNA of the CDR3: TGCGCCAGCAGCCAAGATCTGATCAGGGCGAATTCACCCCTCCACTTT.